This TCR beta chain emerged from a study of cytomegalovirus exposure and HLA in healthy donors. With 60 Vbeta and 13 Jbeta primers, the PCR was carried out. Repertoires were generated with immunoSEQ multiplex PCR, while TCRdb's copy carries only in-frame clones and drops some. Of over 150,000 clones in the sample, around 79% were seen once. Trimming shortened V by 4 bases and J by 7 bases, and 17 bases separated the two germline ends. CDR3 length: 14 residues. V usage is TRBV5-3 and J usage is TRBJ1-2, with D unclear. TRBV5-3 is given ORF status, its function remaining uncertain. Sequenced input: PBMCs. This receptor was identified in a male donor in good health and CMV-seropositive. The DNA of the CDR3 is TGTGCCAGAAGCCCCCTCTCCGTGCAGTGTGGCTACACCTTC. This translates into CARSPLSVQCGYTF.